Below, 17 T cell receptor beta chains from the same sample are listed, as sequenced in a study of identical twins. TCRdb re-analysed the 5' RACE reads in MiXCR, keeping a single row per CDR3 protein. The sample includes under 300,000 distinct CDR3 sequences, about an eighth of them seen just once. Sequenced sample: memory (CD45RO+) T cells sorted from blood. The source is a woman aged 18-30 years in good health.

In this sample, this clonotype turned up a few times. The CDR3 here is CSVGHRTKGTEAFF. In DNA, the CDR3 is TGCAGCGTAGGTCACAGAACGAAGGGCACTGAAGCTTTCTTT. The rearrangement joins TRBV29-1 to TRBJ1-1; no reliable D call. The V and J ends lost 6 bases and 4 bases respectively, with 18 bases between them. CDR1 is SQVTM, CDR2 ANQGSEA, per germline. This CDR3 region has 14 residues.

This chain connects TRBV6-5 to TRBJ2-2; maybe TRBD2 (6 bases). With 4 bases removed from V and 5 bases from J, the gap between germline ends came to 11 bases. Per the germline V gene, CDR1 is MNHEY and CDR2 is SVGAGI. CDR3 length equals 14 residues. The CDR3 region is CASSSYRETGELFF. CDR3 in DNA: TGTGCCAGCAGTTCGTATCGGGAGACCGGGGAGCTGTTTTTT.

The chain uses TRBV11-2 and TRBJ2-5, with D maybe TRBD2 (7 bases). Per germline, CDR1 SGHAT and CDR2 FQNNGV. This CDR3 region has 17 residues. Trimming took 1 base from V and 2 from J, leaving 17 bases between them. The CDR3 bases are TGTGCCAGCAGCTTAGGATATTCGGGGGGCCAACAAGAGACCCAGTACTTC. It codes for CASSLGYSGGQQETQYF.

This clonotype was counted a few times. V is TRBV20-1 and J is TRBJ2-3; TRBD1 matches at 9 bases. Losses at the gene ends were 2 bases for V and 6 bases for J; bases not matched to a gene: 12. This CDR3 contains 16 residues. The V gene's germline CDR1 is DFQATT and CDR2 SNEGSKA (reference sequence). The CDR3 DNA is TGCAGTGCTAGATCAACAGGGGGCTCGTTCATGGATACGCAGTATTTT. Its protein is CSARSTGGSFMDTQYF.

This chain joins TRBV20-1 and TRBJ1-4; D call uncertain. The CDR3 spans 11 residues. Trimming took 4 bases from V and 3 from J, leaving 3 bases between them. Germline CDR1 and CDR2: DFQATT and SNEGSKA (reference sequence). In DNA, the CDR3 is TGCAGTGCTAACTCTAATGAAAAACTGTTTTTT. Its protein is CSANSNEKLFF.

To note about this clonotype: One end of the junction fails to match germline, which may point to a read error. The gene calls are TRBV7-6 and TRBJ2-5; TRBD1 aligns across 8 bases. There are 14 residues in the CDR3. CDR1 and CDR2 from the germline V gene are SGHVS and FNYEAQ. CDR3 in amino acids: CASRLDRGGETQYF. CDR3 coding DNA: TGTGCCAGCAGATTAGACAGGGGTGGAGAGACCCAGTACTTC.

This clonotype was observed a handful of times. V and J are TRBV20-1 and TRBJ2-7; possible D gene TRBD2, 7 bases. V lost 7 bases to trimming and J lost 1 base, with 14 bases between them. The CDR3 loop spans 13 amino acids. CDR1 is DFQATT and CDR2 is SNEGSKA in the germline V gene (reference sequence). This CDR3 is CSGGGGRSYEQYF. CDR3 sequence (DNA): TGCAGTGGAGGGGGGGGGCGTTCCTACGAGCAGTACTTC.

V is TRBV12-3 or TRBV12-4 and J is TRBJ1-5; D is undetermined. V lost 5 bases and J lost 5, with 7 bases in between. CDR3 size: 12 residues. This chain's CDR3 is CASSGLYQPQHF. CDR3 in DNA: TGTGCCAGCAGTGGCCTTTATCAGCCCCAGCATTTT.

V gene TRBV10-3 combines with J gene TRBJ1-1; D is uncertain. Trimming removed 10 bases at V and 2 bases at J, with 8 bases between. CDR1 is ENHRY and CDR2 is SYGVKD in the germline V gene. This CDR3 region has 11 residues. The CDR3 here is CATQLNTEAFF. The CDR3, as DNA: TGTGCCACACAGCTCAACACTGAAGCTTTCTTT.

This clonotype has a handful of counts. Germline is not matched at one junction end, which may reflect a read error. The rearrangement joins TRBV12-3 or TRBV12-4 to TRBJ1-2; no clear D. The CDR3 contains 17 residues. The CDR3 sequence: CARSSLLQRSPNYGYTF. The CDR3 DNA is TGTGCCAGGAGTTCTCTACTCCAAAGAAGTCCTAACTATGGCTACACCTTC.

This clonotype appeared many times. The chain couples TRBV27 to TRBJ1-5; 8 nucleotides align to TRBD1. This CDR3 region has 17 residues. CDR1 is MNHEY, CDR2 SMNVEV, per germline (reference sequence). Trimming cost V 7 bases and J 0 bases; bases outside gene matches: 11. CDR3 residues: CASNNRDRLDSNQPQHF. The CDR3 DNA reads TGTGCCAGCAACAACCGGGACAGGCTTGATAGCAATCAGCCCCAGCATTTT.

This clonotype has just a few counts. V and J are TRBV20-1 and TRBJ1-1; 7 positions agree with TRBD1. Germline V gene data show CDR1 as DFQATT and CDR2 as SNEGSKA (reference sequence). The CDR3 is 13 amino acids. Losses at the gene ends were 6 bases for V and 1 base for J; bases not matched to a gene: 5. The DNA for the CDR3 is TGCAGTGCCGTGGGACAGACGAACACTGAAGCTTTCTTT. It specifies CSAVGQTNTEAFF.

This clonotype was seen repeatedly, ten times or more. The CDR3 nucleotides read TGTGCCAGCACCAGACAGTTAAACACTGAAGCTTTCTTT. Translation gives CASTRQLNTEAFF. The V gene is TRBV12-3 or TRBV12-4, the J gene TRBJ1-1; TRBD1 might be the D (5 bases). The CDR3 loop spans 13 amino acids. V lost 7 bases, J lost 2 bases, and 11 bases lay in between.

This clonotype was seen a handful of times. The gene calls are TRBV5-1 and TRBJ1-6, with 7 nucleotides matching TRBD1. Trimming took 3 bases from V and 9 from J; bases not matched to a gene: 6. The CDR3 runs to 14 residues. The germline V gene encodes CDR1 SGHRS and CDR2 YFSETQ. The DNA of the CDR3 is TGCGCCAGCAGCTCCGGGGACAGTAGTTCACCCCTCCACTTT. Translation gives CASSSGDSSSPLHF.

This clonotype was observed a handful of times. The chain joins TRBV9 to TRBJ2-2; D is unclear. V was pared by 1 base and J by 0 bases, with 7 bases between. Per the germline V gene, CDR1 is SGDLS and CDR2 is YYNGEE. This CDR3 is built from 15 residues. The CDR3 is CASSVYAANTGELFF. The CDR3 DNA sequence: TGTGCCAGCAGCGTATACGCTGCGAACACCGGGGAGCTGTTTTTT. The full variable domain, its missing parts supplied by reference TRBV9 and TRBJ2-2, is DSGVTQTPKHLITATGQRVTLRCSPRSGDLSVYWYQQSLDQGLQFLIQYYNGEERAKGNILERFSAQQFPDLHSELNLSSLELGDSALYFCASSVYAANTGELFFGEGSRLTVL.

The rearrangement links TRBV7-9 to TRBJ2-3, with D perhaps TRBD2 (6 bases). Per germline, CDR1 SEHNR and CDR2 FQNEAQ (reference sequence). Trimming removed 6 bases at V and 1 base at J, with 11 bases between. The CDR3 totals 14 residues. In DNA, the CDR3 is TGTGCCAGCAGTCCCTGGAGGGGCACAGATACGCAGTATTTT. Encoded protein: CASSPWRGTDTQYF. The full variable domain, its missing parts supplied by reference TRBV7-9 and TRBJ2-3, is DTGVSQNPRHKITKRGQNVTFRCDPISEHNRLYWYRQTLGQGPEFLTYFQNEAQLEKSRLLSDRFSAERPKGSFSTLEIQRTEQGDSAMYLCASSPWRGTDTQYFGPGTRLTVL.

V and J are TRBV30 and TRBJ1-2; D unclear. CDR1 and CDR2 from the germline V gene are GTSNPN and SVGIG (reference sequence). Trimming shortened V by 0 bases and J by 8 bases, and 7 bases separated the two germline ends. This CDR3 comprises 11 residues. CDR3 in DNA: TGTGCCTGGAGTGTAGCAATCGGCTACACCTTC. Protein sequence: CAWSVAIGYTF. Full variable domain (missing parts from reference TRBV30 and TRBJ1-2): SQTIHQWPATLVQPVGSPLSLECTVEGTSNPNLYWYRQAAGRGLQLLFYSVGIGQISSEVPQNLSASRPQDRQFILSSKKLLLSDSGFYLCAWSVAIGYTFGSGTRLTVV.